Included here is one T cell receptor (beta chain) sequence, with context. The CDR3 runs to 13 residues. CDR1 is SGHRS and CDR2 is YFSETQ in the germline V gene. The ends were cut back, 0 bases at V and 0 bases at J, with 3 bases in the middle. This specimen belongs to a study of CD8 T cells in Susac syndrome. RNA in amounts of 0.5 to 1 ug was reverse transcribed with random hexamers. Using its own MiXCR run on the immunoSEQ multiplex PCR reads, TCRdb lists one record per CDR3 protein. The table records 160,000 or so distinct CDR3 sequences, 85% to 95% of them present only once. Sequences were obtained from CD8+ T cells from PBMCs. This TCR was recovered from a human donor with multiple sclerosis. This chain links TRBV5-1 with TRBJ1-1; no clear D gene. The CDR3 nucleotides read TGCGCCAGCAGCTTGGACGTGAACACTGAAGCTTTCTTT. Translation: CASSLDVNTEAFF.